The 20 T cell receptor beta chains given below trace back to one sample, sequenced in a study of blood T cells in healthy people across ages. Next came a second PCR, run for about 6 to 11 cycles, which used a sample-barcoded 5' primer along with a J-beta primer mix. TCRdb analysed the 5' RACE reads with MiXCR anew, one entry per CDR3 protein. This sample has some 890,000 distinct CDR3 sequences, with under 35% found just once. This sample also belongs to another study, concerning T cells of mothers and their children.

The sample was blood. These receptor sequences come from a woman aged 35 to 49 in good health.

The chain has TRBV5-1 and TRBJ2-1; 9 positions match TRBD2. The CDR3 contains 15 residues. Looked up from germline, CDR1 is SGHRS and CDR2 is YFSETQ. V lost 0 bases and J lost 8; bases outside the gene matches: 6. The CDR3 is CASSLDSGGLYEQFF. The CDR3 bases are TGCGCCAGCAGCTTGGATAGCGGGGGCTTGTATGAGCAGTTCTTC. Full variable domain (rest looked up from reference TRBV5-1 and TRBJ2-1): KAGVTQTPRYLIKTRGQQVTLSCSPISGHRSVSWYQQTPGQGLQFLFEYFSETQRNKGNFPGRFSGRQFSNSRSEMNVSTLELGDSALYLCASSLDSGGLYEQFFGPGTRLTVL.

The V call is TRBV5-1, the J call TRBJ2-1; a possible D gene is TRBD2 (7 bases). Germline CDR1 reads SGHRS; CDR2 reads YFSETQ. Trimming shortened V by 3 bases and J by 5 bases, and 12 bases separated the two germline ends. CDR3 length: 14 amino acids. The CDR3 loop reads CASSWNGGHNEQFF. CDR3 DNA: TGCGCCAGCAGCTGGAACGGGGGGCACAATGAGCAGTTCTTC.

V usage is TRBV6-6 and J usage is TRBJ1-4; D uncertain. This CDR3 is 13 amino acids long. Germline V gene lookup returns CDR1 MNHNY and CDR2 SVGAGI (reference sequence). With 0 bases removed from V and 7 bases from J, the gap between germline ends came to 6 bases. The CDR3: CASSYSPSEKLFF. The CDR3 coding sequence is TGTGCCAGCAGTTACTCCCCGAGTGAAAAACTGTTTTTT.

This clonotype showed up just a few times. The rearrangement uses TRBV29-1 and TRBJ2-3; 13 bases align to TRBD2. This CDR3 region has 18 residues. The germline gives CDR1 SQVTM, CDR2 ANQGSEA. J lost 5 bases, V lost 3 bases, and 14 bases had no gene match. CDR3 in amino acids: CSVDNVALAGGPKDTQYF. CDR3 DNA sequence: TGCAGCGTTGATAACGTCGCACTAGCGGGGGGGCCAAAAGATACGCAGTATTTT.

In regard to this clonotype: This may be a read error, as it is one base from a much larger clone. This chain connects TRBV7-3 to TRBJ2-7; TRBD2 aligns across 8 bases. The CDR3 contains 13 residues. V dropped 5 bases and J dropped 9; count of bases not matched to a gene: 9. Germline V lookup: CDR1 SGHTA, CDR2 FQGTGA. The CDR3 nucleotides read TGTGCCAGCAGCCCCGGACTAGCTGGCGGGCAGTACTTC. Translated: CASSPGLAGGQYF.

This clonotype was observed a few times. This chain links TRBV12-3 or TRBV12-4 with TRBJ2-3, with 12 bases fitting TRBD2. The CDR3 length is 14 residues. V shed 8 bases, J shed 7 bases, and the junction held 7 bases outside the gene matches. The CDR3: CASGLAGGLNTQYF. CDR3 coding DNA: TGTGCCAGCGGTCTAGCGGGGGGGCTTAATACGCAGTATTTT.

There are many counts of this clonotype. This chain joins TRBV12-3 or TRBV12-4 and TRBJ2-7, with TRBD1 matching over 8 bases. CDR3 length: 13 amino acids. V was pared by 6 bases and J by 5 bases, with 6 bases of the junction left unmatched. In DNA, the CDR3 is TGTGCCAGCAGCCCATCAGGGGGCCACGAGCAGTACTTC. It yields the protein CASSPSGGHEQYF.

This clonotype was seen repeatedly, ten times or more. The chain employs TRBV24-1 and TRBJ2-7, with TRBD1 identical over 11 bases. This CDR3 has 16 amino acids. Germline assignment: CDR1 KGHDR and CDR2 SFDVKD. V was pared by 0 bases and J by 2 bases, with 2 bases of the junction left unmatched. The CDR3 spells CATSDLWGQGAYEQYF. The CDR3, as DNA: TGTGCCACCAGTGATTTGTGGGGACAGGGGGCCTACGAGCAGTACTTC.

On this clonotype: Its ends do not fully match the called genes, so a read error is possible. The gene calls are TRBV5-6 and TRBJ2-1, with D maybe TRBD2 (6 bases). The CDR3 runs to 14 residues. Germline V gene sequence: CDR1 SGHDT, CDR2 YYEEEE. CDR3 residues: CVSSFGTLEDEQFF. CDR3 in DNA: TGTGTCAGCAGCTTCGGGACTCTTGAGGATGAGCAGTTCTTC. Using reference TRBV5-6 and TRBJ2-1 for the parts outside the CDR3, the full variable domain is DAGVTQSPTHLIKTRGQQVTLRCSPKSGHDTVSWYQQALGQGPQFIFQYYEEEERQRGNFPDRFSGHQFPNYSSELNVNALLLGDSALYLCVSSFGTLEDEQFFGPGTRLTVL.

The chain joins TRBV4-1 to TRBJ1-2; D not certain. The length of the CDR3 is 17 residues. Germline values: CDR1 MGHRA, CDR2 YSYEKL. The V and J ends lost 0 bases and 4 bases respectively, with 18 bases between them. CDR3 amino acids: CASSQDGYDQTGYGYTF. The CDR3 DNA reads TGCGCCAGCAGCCAAGATGGATACGACCAGACGGGCTATGGCTACACCTTC.

V usage is TRBV6-1 and J usage is TRBJ1-2, with D possibly TRBD1 on 5 matching bases. Trimming removed 1 base from V and 0 bases from J, with 6 bases in between. Germline CDR1 is MNHNS and CDR2 is SASEGT. The CDR3 is made up of 14 amino acids. The CDR3 spells CASSEVTANYGYTF. The DNA for the CDR3 is TGTGCCAGCAGTGAAGTGACAGCTAACTATGGCTACACCTTC.

The chain links TRBV11-2 to TRBJ2-7; tentatively, D is TRBD1 (5 bases). Germline V gene lookup returns CDR1 SGHAT and CDR2 FQNNGV. The CDR3 runs to 15 residues. The V end lost 4 bases, the J end lost 2 bases, and 15 bases lay between the germline ends. CDR3 nucleotides: TGTGCCAGCAGCTCGTATCAGGGAAAAACCTACGAGCAGTACTTC. Protein: CASSSYQGKTYEQYF.

The chain recombines TRBV5-1 with TRBJ2-3; 10 bases map to TRBD1. The V gene end was trimmed by 2 bases and the J gene end by 3 bases; junction bases not matched to a gene: 9. Germline assignment: CDR1 SGHRS and CDR2 YFSETQ. This CDR3 is built from 17 residues. The CDR3 is CASSLGGTGDDTDTQYF. CDR3 DNA: TGCGCCAGCAGCTTAGGTGGGACAGGGGATGATACAGATACGCAGTATTTT.

Comment on this clonotype: Given a much more abundant clone one base away, this may be a read error. The V and J genes are TRBV12-3 or TRBV12-4 and TRBJ2-7, with 7 bases identical to TRBD1. The CDR3 is made up of 15 amino acids. The CDR3, as DNA: TGTGCCAGCAGTTTACCGAGACAGGGAAAATACGGGCAGTACTTC. Its translation: CASSLPRQGKYGQYF.

This clonotype was counted many times. V usage is TRBV5-1 and J usage is TRBJ2-1; 11 bases line up with TRBD1. Germline loops: CDR1 SGHRS, CDR2 YFSETQ. The CDR3 has 15 amino acids. With 3 bases clipped from V and 4 bases from J, the junction kept 3 bases outside the gene matches. Here the CDR3 reads CASSSDRGLYNEQFF. The DNA of the CDR3 is TGCGCCAGCAGCTCGGACAGGGGGCTTTACAATGAGCAGTTCTTC.

This clonotype occurred many times. This chain uses TRBV29-1 with TRBJ1-5; D unresolved. The V and J ends lost 6 bases and 0 bases respectively, with 15 bases between them. The CDR3 extends over 15 amino acids. In germline, CDR1 is SQVTM, CDR2 ANQGSEA. The CDR3 DNA reads TGCAGCGTATCCTCAGACTTCCTTAGCAATCAGCCCCAGCATTTT. Translated, it gives CSVSSDFLSNQPQHF. Together with reference TRBV29-1 and TRBJ1-5, the CDR3 gives the full variable domain: SAVISQKPSRDICQRGTSLTIQCQVDSQVTMMFWYRQQPGQSLTLIATANQGSEATYESGFVIDKFPISRPNLTFSTLTVSNMSPEDSSIYLCSVSSDFLSNQPQHFGDGTRLSIL.

The gene calls are TRBV4-1 and TRBJ2-4; possibly TRBD2 for D (6 bases). The J call may be incorrect, as the DNA end agrees better with TRBJ2-7. The germline V gene has CDR1 MGHRA and CDR2 YSYEKL. The CDR3 totals 15 residues. The CDR3 DNA reads TGCGCCAGCAGCCAAGATCCCGCGGGGTATAGCGAGCAGTACTTC. Translating gives CASSQDPAGYSEQYF.

Comments on this clonotype: With a much larger clone just one base away, this may be a read error. The chain uses TRBV9 and TRBJ2-5; 7 positions agree with TRBD1. Unmatched junction bases numbered 22, after V lost 3 bases and J lost 2 bases. Germline values: CDR1 SGDLS, CDR2 YYNGEE. This CDR3 is built from 20 residues. CDR3: CASSALDTGVWGIRQETQYF. DNA of the CDR3: TGTGCCAGCAGCGCCTTGGACACAGGGGTTTGGGGGATAAGGCAAGAGACCCAGTACTTC.

This clonotype occurred a few times. The rearrangement links TRBV7-2 to TRBJ2-5, with 12 bases aligning to TRBD2. Germline V gene sequence: CDR1 SGHTA, CDR2 FQGNSA. CDR3 size: 15 residues. V lost 8 bases and J lost 5; bases outside the gene matches: 9. Here the CDR3 DNA reads TGTGCCAGCTGTCGGACTAGCGGGGATGAGGAGACCCAGTACTTC. It yields the protein CASCRTSGDEETQYF.

This clonotype has at least ten counts. The chain joins TRBV4-1 to TRBJ2-5; 12 bases agree with TRBD2. The germline V gene encodes CDR1 MGHRA and CDR2 YSYEKL. V shed 1 base, J shed 7 bases, and the junction held 1 base outside the gene matches. This CDR3 region has 14 residues. For the CDR3, the DNA is TGCGCCAGCAGCCAAGCTAGCGGGGGGGCGACCCAGTACTTC. It codes for CASSQASGGATQYF.